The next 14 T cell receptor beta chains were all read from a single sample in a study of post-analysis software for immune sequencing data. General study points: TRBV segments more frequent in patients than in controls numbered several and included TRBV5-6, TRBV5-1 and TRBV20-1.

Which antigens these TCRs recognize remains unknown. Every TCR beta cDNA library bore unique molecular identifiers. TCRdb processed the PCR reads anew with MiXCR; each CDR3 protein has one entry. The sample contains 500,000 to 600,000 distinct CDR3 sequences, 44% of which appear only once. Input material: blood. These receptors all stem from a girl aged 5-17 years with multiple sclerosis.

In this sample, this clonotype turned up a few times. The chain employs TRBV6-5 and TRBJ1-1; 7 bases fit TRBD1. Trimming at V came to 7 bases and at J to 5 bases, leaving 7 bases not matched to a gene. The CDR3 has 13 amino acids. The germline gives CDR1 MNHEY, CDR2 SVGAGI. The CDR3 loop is CASILTQGTEAFF. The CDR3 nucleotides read TGTGCCAGCATTTTGACACAGGGGACTGAAGCTTTCTTT.

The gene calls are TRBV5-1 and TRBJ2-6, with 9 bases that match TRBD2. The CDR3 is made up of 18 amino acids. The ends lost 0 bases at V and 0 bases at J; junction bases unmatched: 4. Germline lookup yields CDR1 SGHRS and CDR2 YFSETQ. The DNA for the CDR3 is TGCGCCAGCAGCTTGGTTGGCGGGAGGGCCTCTGGGGCCAACGTCCTGACTTTC. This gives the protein CASSLVGGRASGANVLTF. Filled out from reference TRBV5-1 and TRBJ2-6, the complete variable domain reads KAGVTQTPRYLIKTRGQQVTLSCSPISGHRSVSWYQQTPGQGLQFLFEYFSETQRNKGNFPGRFSGRQFSNSRSEMNVSTLELGDSALYLCASSLVGGRASGANVLTFGAGSRLTVL.

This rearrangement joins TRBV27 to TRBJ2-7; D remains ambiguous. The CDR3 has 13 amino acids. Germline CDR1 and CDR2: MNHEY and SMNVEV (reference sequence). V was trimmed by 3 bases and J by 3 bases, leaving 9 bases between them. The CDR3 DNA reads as TGTGCCAGCAGTTTCTCTTATAACTACGAGCAGTACTTC. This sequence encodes CASSFSYNYEQYF.

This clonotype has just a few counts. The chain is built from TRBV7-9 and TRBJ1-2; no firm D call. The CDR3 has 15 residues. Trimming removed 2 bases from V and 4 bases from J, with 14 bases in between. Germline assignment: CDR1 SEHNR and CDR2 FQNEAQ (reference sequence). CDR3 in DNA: TGTGCCAGCAGCTTACCGTTACGGGGTCCCTATGGCTACACCTTC. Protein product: CASSLPLRGPYGYTF.

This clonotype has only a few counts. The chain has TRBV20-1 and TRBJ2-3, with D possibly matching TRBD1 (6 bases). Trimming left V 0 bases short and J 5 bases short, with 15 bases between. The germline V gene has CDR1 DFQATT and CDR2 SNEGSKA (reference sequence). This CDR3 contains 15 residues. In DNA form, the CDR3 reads TGCAGTGCTAGAGATCTCGCAGGGGATAGAGATACGCAGTATTTT. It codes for CSARDLAGDRDTQYF.

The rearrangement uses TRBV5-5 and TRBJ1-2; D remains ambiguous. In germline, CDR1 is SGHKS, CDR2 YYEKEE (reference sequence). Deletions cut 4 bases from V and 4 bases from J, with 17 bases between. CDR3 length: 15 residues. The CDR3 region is CASSPDVVNSYGYTF. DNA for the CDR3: TGTGCCAGCAGCCCGGACGTCGTCAATTCCTATGGCTACACCTTC.

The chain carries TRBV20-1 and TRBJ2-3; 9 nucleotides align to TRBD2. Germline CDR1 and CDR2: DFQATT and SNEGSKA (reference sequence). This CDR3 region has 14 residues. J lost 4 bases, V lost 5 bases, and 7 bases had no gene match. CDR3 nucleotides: TGCAGTGCTCCCCCAGCGGGGGGATCAGATACGCAGTATTTT. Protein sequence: CSAPPAGGSDTQYF.

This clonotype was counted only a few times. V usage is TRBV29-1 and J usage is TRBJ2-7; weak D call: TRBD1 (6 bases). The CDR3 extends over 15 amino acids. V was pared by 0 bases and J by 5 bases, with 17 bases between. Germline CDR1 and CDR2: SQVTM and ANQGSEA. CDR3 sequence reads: CSVEDGEGGKDEQYF. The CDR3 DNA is TGCAGCGTTGAAGATGGCGAAGGGGGAAAGGACGAGCAGTACTTC.

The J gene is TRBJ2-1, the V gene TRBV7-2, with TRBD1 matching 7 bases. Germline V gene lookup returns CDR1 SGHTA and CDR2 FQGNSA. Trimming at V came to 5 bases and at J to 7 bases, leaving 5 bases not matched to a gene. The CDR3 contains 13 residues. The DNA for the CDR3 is TGTGCCAGCAGCCCACTGGGACAGAATGAGCAGTTCTTC. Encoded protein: CASSPLGQNEQFF.

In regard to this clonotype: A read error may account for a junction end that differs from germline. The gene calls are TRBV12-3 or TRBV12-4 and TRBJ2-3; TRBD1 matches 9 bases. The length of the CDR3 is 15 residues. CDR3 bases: TGTGCCAGCAGTTTGGACAGGGGACAGGCAGATGCGCAGTATTTT. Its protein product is CASSLDRGQADAQYF.

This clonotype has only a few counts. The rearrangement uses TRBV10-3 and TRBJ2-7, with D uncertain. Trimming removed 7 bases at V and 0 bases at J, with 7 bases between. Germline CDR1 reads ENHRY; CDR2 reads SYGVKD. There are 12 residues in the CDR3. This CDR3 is CAITPDSYEQYF. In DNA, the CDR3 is TGTGCCATCACCCCTGACTCCTACGAGCAGTACTTC.

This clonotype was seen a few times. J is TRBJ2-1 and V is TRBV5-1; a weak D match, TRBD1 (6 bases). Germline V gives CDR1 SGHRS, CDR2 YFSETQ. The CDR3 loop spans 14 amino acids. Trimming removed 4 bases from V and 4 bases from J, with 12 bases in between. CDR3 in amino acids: CASSQRTEYNEQFF. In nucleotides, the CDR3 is TGCGCCAGCAGCCAGCGGACAGAATACAATGAGCAGTTCTTC.

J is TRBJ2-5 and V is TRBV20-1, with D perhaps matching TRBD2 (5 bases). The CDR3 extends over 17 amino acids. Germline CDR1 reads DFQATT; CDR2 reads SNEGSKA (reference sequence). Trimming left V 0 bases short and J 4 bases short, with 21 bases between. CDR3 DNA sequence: TGCAGTGCTAGAGAGGATGTTTTCGGGATTAAGGGAGAGACCCAGTACTTC. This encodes CSAREDVFGIKGETQYF.

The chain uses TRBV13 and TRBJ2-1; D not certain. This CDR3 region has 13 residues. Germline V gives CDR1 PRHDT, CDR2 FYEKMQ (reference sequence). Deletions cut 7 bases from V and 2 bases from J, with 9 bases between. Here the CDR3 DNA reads TGTGCCAGCAAATCTATGGCCTACAATGAGCAGTTCTTC. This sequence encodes CASKSMAYNEQFF.